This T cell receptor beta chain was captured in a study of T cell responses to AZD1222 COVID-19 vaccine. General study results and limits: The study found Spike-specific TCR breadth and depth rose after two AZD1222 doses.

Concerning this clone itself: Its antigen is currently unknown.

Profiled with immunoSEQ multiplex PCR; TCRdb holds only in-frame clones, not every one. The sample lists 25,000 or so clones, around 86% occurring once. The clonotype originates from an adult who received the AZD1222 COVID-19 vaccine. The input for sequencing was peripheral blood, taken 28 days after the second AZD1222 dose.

CDR3 protein: CASSPNAGGGLETQYF. CDR3 sequence (DNA): TGTGCCAGCTCACCAAACGCAGGGGGCGGCCTAGAGACCCAGTACTTC. This chain links TRBV18 with TRBJ2-5, with TRBD1 identical over 8 bases. This CDR3 region has 16 residues. J gave up 4 bases and V 2 bases, and 9 bases lay outside the gene matches. Germline CDR1 is KGHSH and CDR2 is LQKENI.